What follows is one T cell receptor (beta chain) and its context. Data came from immunoSEQ multiplex PCR; TCRdb stores just in-frame clones and leaves some out. The profile shows about 71,000 clones, around 90% of them singletons. These data come from a study of technical replicates of blood from a few donors. Germline CDR1 and CDR2: LGHNA and YSLEER. V trimming: 0 bases; J trimming: 3 bases; junction bases outside the gene matches: 9. The CDR3 is 18 amino acids. Sample: T cells isolated from PBMCs. The chain couples TRBV4-3 to TRBJ2-3, with TRBD2 matching 10 bases. The sequence came from a human donor in good health. The CDR3: CASSQEVAGGLTTDTQYF. The CDR3 nucleotides are TGCGCCAGCAGCCAAGAGGTAGCGGGAGGCCTCACGACAGATACGCAGTATTTT.